Reported below is one T cell receptor beta chain. No antigen is known for it. The repertoire was sequenced with immunoSEQ multiplex PCR; TCRdb's copy has only in-frame clones and lacks some. The table includes about 140,000 clones, around 90% detected once. This CDR3 is built from 16 residues. The V and J ends lost 2 bases and 0 bases respectively, with 14 bases between them. Germline CDR1 is SGHDT and CDR2 is YYEEEE. The data are from a study of CD4+ T cells in melanoma. Overall study findings and caveats: A reported correlation linked neoantigen-specific CD4+ T cells to CD8+, macrophage and B cell function. Diverse differentiation states were reported for melanoma neoantigen-specific CD4+ T cells.

V gene TRBV5-6 combines with J gene TRBJ1-2; no clear D. The receptor was isolated from a human donor with melanoma. The DNA for the CDR3 is TGTGCCAGCAGCTTAGAGTGGCAGAACGCTAACTATGGCTACACCTTC. This codes for CASSLEWQNANYGYTF.